The next 17 T cell receptor beta chains were all read from a single sample in a study of OX40 agonist ivuxolimab in advanced cancers. This table comes from immunoSEQ multiplex PCR, and its TCRdb copy is limited to in-frame clones, with some not included. The sample carries roughly 70,000 clones, around 85% recorded once. This material consisted of CD4+ or CD8+ T cells sorted from blood, taken in a trial of the OX40 agonist ivuxolimab. These receptors all come from an adult with an advanced solid tumor such as melanoma, head and neck, liver or kidney cancer.

This clone appeared a single time. This chain connects TRBV7-9 to TRBJ2-1; D is perhaps TRBD1 (6 bases). Trimming removed 5 bases at V and 5 bases at J, with 10 bases between. There are 13 residues in the CDR3. CDR1 SEHNR and CDR2 FQNEAQ come from the germline V gene (reference sequence). This CDR3 is CASSPQGNNEQFF. DNA of the CDR3: TGTGCCAGCAGCCCGCAGGGGAACAATGAGCAGTTCTTC.

The gene calls are TRBV7-3 and TRBJ1-2; 7 nucleotides align to TRBD1. V was pared by 2 bases and J by 8 bases, with 11 bases of the junction left unmatched. The CDR3 contains 15 residues. Per the germline V gene, CDR1 is SGHTA and CDR2 is FQGTGA. CDR3 sequence reads: CASSLGGTANRGYTF. The DNA for the CDR3 is TGTGCCAGCAGCTTAGGAGGGACAGCCAACAGGGGCTACACCTTC.

The chain links TRBV18 to TRBJ1-3; D gene unclear. With 3 bases removed from V and 8 bases from J, the gap between germline ends came to 11 bases. Germline V gene lookup returns CDR1 KGHSH and CDR2 LQKENI. The CDR3 spans 13 residues. The CDR3 is CASSPRQEDTIYF. As DNA, the CDR3 is TGTGCCAGCTCACCCCGCCAGGAGGACACCATATATTTT.

This clone was seen only a few times. The J gene is TRBJ2-2, the V gene TRBV29-1; 7 positions match TRBD1. Looked up from germline, CDR1 is SQVTM and CDR2 is ANQGSEA. CDR3 length equals 14 residues. V shed 5 bases, J shed 5 bases, and the junction held 8 bases outside the gene matches. The CDR3, as DNA: TGCAGCGTTACACAGGGGCCCCGAACCGGGGAGCTGTTTTTT. Translated, it gives CSVTQGPRTGELFF.

The V gene is TRBV30, the J gene TRBJ2-7; 7 bases agree with TRBD2. The junction had 11 bases not matched to a gene; V was cut back by 8 bases and J by 4 bases. The germline V gene has CDR1 GTSNPN and CDR2 SVGIG (reference sequence). CDR3 length: 13 residues. This CDR3 reads CAGGGSGPYEQYF. The CDR3 nucleotides are TGTGCCGGGGGGGGAAGCGGGCCTTACGAGCAGTACTTC.

This chain uses TRBV5-4 with TRBJ2-7, with TRBD2 as a possible D gene (7 bases). Germline CDR1 is SGHNT and CDR2 is YYREEE (reference sequence). V lost 3 bases, J lost 3 bases, and 13 bases lay in between. The CDR3 consists of 14 residues. Here the CDR3 DNA reads TGTGCCAGCAGCTCAAGAGGGGGGGACTACGAGCAGTACTTC. Translated: CASSSRGGDYEQYF.

This sequence joins TRBV9 and TRBJ2-2; D is perhaps TRBD1 or TRBD2 (6 bases each). The V end was cut by 4 bases, the J end by 6 bases, with 16 bases between. Per germline, CDR1 SGDLS and CDR2 YYNGEE. This CDR3 is built from 15 residues. The CDR3 protein is CASSPQGGTAGELFF. The CDR3 nucleotides read TGTGCCAGCAGCCCTCAAGGGGGGACCGCCGGGGAGCTGTTTTTT. The full variable domain, with the rest looked up from reference TRBV9 and TRBJ2-2, is DSGVTQTPKHLITATGQRVTLRCSPRSGDLSVYWYQQSLDQGLQFLIQYYNGEERAKGNILERFSAQQFPDLHSELNLSSLELGDSALYFCASSPQGGTAGELFFGEGSRLTVL.

This chain links TRBV30 with TRBJ2-5; D unclear. CDR1 is GTSNPN and CDR2 is SVGIG in the germline V gene (reference sequence). The CDR3 spans 12 residues. V lost 3 bases and J lost 3, with 8 bases in between. Here the CDR3 DNA reads TGTGCCTGGAGGCCACCTAAAGAGACCCAGTACTTC. Encoded protein: CAWRPPKETQYF.

V gene TRBV6-5 combines with J gene TRBJ2-7; no reliable D call. The germline gives CDR1 MNHEY, CDR2 SVGAGI. V lost 3 bases, J lost 3 bases, and 9 bases lay in between. CDR3 size: 13 residues. CDR3 coding DNA: TGTGCCAGCAGTTATTGGGAAAACTACGAGCAGTACTTC. It encodes CASSYWENYEQYF.

The chain uses TRBV6-5 and TRBJ2-7; 8 bases align to TRBD1. From germline, CDR1 is MNHEY and CDR2 SVGAGI. The CDR3 sequence is 12 residues long. Unmatched junction bases numbered 2, after V lost 4 bases and J lost 6 bases. CDR3 DNA sequence: TGTGCCAGCAGTTCAGGACAGGGCGAGCAGTACTTC. Residues: CASSSGQGEQYF.

The chain joins TRBV30 to TRBJ2-5; 10 bases are a match to TRBD1. CDR3 length equals 12 residues. Germline loops: CDR1 GTSNPN, CDR2 SVGIG (reference sequence). V shed 6 bases, J shed 4 bases, and the junction held 2 bases outside the gene matches. CDR3 DNA sequence: TGTGCCTGTTGGACAGGGGGAGAGACCCAGTACTTC. Encoded protein: CACWTGGETQYF.

The chain links TRBV10-3 to TRBJ1-1, with D unresolved. The V gene lost 6 bases and the J gene lost 0 bases, with 8 bases spanning the gap. Germline values: CDR1 ENHRY, CDR2 SYGVKD. The CDR3 is made up of 13 amino acids. CDR3 sequence reads: CAIRDRMNTEAFF. CDR3 coding DNA: TGTGCCATCAGGGACCGTATGAACACTGAAGCTTTCTTT.

Concerning this clone itself: The conserved final phenylalanine or tryptophan is absent from the CDR3, which likely points to a read error. Because the CDR3's place on the DNA is in doubt, the DNA is left out and the CDR3 is given as listed by TCRdb. The chain combines TRBV30 with TRBJ1-2. The CDR3 is 13 amino acids in total, end residues counted. Germline CDR1 GTSNPN, CDR2 SVGIG (reference sequence). CDR3 sequence: CAWSEGDGRSLDI.

The chain has TRBV5-8 and TRBJ2-2; 7 bases line up with TRBD1. CDR3 size: 15 residues. Germline loops: CDR1 SGHTS, CDR2 YDEGEE. V dropped 4 bases and J dropped 4; count of bases not matched to a gene: 7. CDR3 loop: CASSRVTGPTGELFF. The CDR3 DNA is TGTGCCAGCAGCAGGGTGACAGGGCCCACCGGGGAGCTGTTTTTT.

The V call is TRBV5-1, the J call TRBJ2-1; D possibly corresponds to TRBD2 (5 bases). Trimming took off 4 bases at V and 9 bases at J, with 17 bases between the two ends. The CDR3 length is 14 residues. Germline CDR1 and CDR2: SGHRS and YFSETQ. The CDR3: CASSLNGEPGEQFF. CDR3 coding DNA: TGCGCCAGCAGCCTAAATGGGGAGCCGGGTGAGCAGTTCTTC.

The gene calls are TRBV6-1 and TRBJ2-3; 7 bases line up with TRBD2. This CDR3 has 14 amino acids. Germline CDR1 is MNHNS and CDR2 is SASEGT. Losses at the gene ends were 1 base for V and 6 bases for J; bases not matched to a gene: 4. As DNA, the CDR3 is TGTGCCAGCAGTGAAGGAGCGGGAACGGATACGCAGTATTTT. It codes for CASSEGAGTDTQYF.

The gene calls are TRBV5-1 and TRBJ2-3; no clear D gene. Trimming took 2 bases from V and 6 from J, leaving 4 bases between them. Germline CDR1 and CDR2: SGHRS and YFSETQ. The CDR3 runs to 11 residues. CDR3 residues: CASSFEDTQYF. The CDR3 DNA reads as TGCGCCAGCAGCTTCGAGGATACGCAGTATTTT.